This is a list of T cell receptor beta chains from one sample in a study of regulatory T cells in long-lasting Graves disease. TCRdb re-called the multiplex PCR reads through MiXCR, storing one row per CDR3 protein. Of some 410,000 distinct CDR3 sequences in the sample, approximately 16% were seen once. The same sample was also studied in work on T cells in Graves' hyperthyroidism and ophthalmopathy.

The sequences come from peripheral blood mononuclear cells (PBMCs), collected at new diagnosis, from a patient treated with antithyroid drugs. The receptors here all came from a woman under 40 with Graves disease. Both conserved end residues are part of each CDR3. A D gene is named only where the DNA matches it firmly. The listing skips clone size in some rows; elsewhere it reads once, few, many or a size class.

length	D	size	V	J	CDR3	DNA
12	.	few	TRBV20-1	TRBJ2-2	CSAREDTGELFF	TGCAGTGCTAGAGAGGACACCGGGGAGCTGTTTTTT
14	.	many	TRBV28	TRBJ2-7	CASSFGDTSYEQYF	TGTGCCAGCAGTTTTGGGGACACCTCCTACGAGCAGTACTTC
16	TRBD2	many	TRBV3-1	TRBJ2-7	CASSYWTSGTSYEQYF	TGTGCCAGCAGCTATTGGACTAGCGGGACTTCCTACGAGCAGTACTTC
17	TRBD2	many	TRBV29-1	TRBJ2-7	CSVGRGSGSLDSYEQYF	TGCAGCGTTGGGCGTGGTAGCGGGAGCCTCGACTCCTACGAGCAGTACTTC
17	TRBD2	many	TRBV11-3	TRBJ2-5	CASSVGLAGGVGETQYF	TGTGCCAGCAGCGTCGGACTAGCGGGAGGAGTAGGGGAGACCCAGTACTTC
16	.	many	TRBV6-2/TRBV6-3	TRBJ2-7	CASSYAQSLSSYEQYF	TGTGCCAGCAGTTACGCCCAGTCGCTGAGCTCCTACGAGCAGTACTTC
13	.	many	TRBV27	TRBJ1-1	CASSLKMNTEAFF	TGTGCCAGCAGCTTAAAGATGAACACTGAAGCTTTCTTT
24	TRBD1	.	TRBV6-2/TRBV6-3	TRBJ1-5	CASSVRLGRDRGNLYYGSNQPQHF	TGTGCCAGCAGCGTCCGGCTTGGCCGGGACAGGGGGAATCTGTATTATGGTAGCAATCAGCCCCAGCATTTT
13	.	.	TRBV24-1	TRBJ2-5	CATSDTYEETQYF	TGTGCCACCAGTGATACCTACGAAGAGACCCAGTACTTC
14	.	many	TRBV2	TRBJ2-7	CASRSLGEPYEQYF	TGTGCCAGCCGCTCCCTAGGGGAGCCCTACGAGCAGTACTTC
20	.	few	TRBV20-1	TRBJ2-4	CSARDLSGSGRRIAKNIQYF	TGCAGTGCTAGAGATCTCAGTGGCTCCGGGAGAAGAATAGCCAAAAACATTCAGTACTTC
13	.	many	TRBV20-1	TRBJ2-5	CSARRTVQETQYF	TGCAGTGCTAGAAGGACAGTCCAAGAGACCCAGTACTTC
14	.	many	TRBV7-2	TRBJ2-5	CASSEGGGRETQYF	TGTGCCAGCAGCGAAGGGGGTGGTAGAGAGACCCAGTACTTC
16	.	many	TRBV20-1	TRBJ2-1	CSARVLREAALNEQFF	TGCAGTGCTAGAGTGCTGAGGGAGGCCGCCCTCAATGAGCAGTTCTTC
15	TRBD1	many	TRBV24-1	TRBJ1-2	CATNTGTGLGSGYTF	TGTGCCACCAATACCGGGACAGGGTTAGGCTCTGGCTACACCTTC
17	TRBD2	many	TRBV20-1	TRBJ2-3	CSARGVSSGTSTDTQYF	TGCAGTGCTAGAGGGGTTTCTAGCGGGACTAGCACAGATACGCAGTATTTT
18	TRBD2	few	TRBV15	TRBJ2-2	CATSIRTSGTHGTGELFF	TGTGCCACCAGCATCCGGACTAGCGGGACCCACGGCACCGGGGAGCTGTTTTTT
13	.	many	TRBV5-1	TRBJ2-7	CASSLELTYEQYF	TGCGCCAGCAGCTTGGAACTCACCTACGAGCAGTACTTC
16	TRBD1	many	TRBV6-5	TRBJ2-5	CASSYMAGGAVETQYF	TGTGCCAGCAGTTACATGGCAGGGGGCGCGGTGGAGACCCAGTACTTC
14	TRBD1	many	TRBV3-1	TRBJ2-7	CASSQTGGFYEQYF	TGTGCCAGCAGCCAGACAGGGGGCTTCTACGAGCAGTACTTC
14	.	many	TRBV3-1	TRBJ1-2	CASSGRANNYGYTF	TGTGCCAGCAGTGGCAGGGCGAACAACTATGGCTACACCTTC
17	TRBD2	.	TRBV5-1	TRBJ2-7	CASRSGLVTGRSYEQHF	TGCGCCAGCAGGTCCGGACTAGTCACGGGTAGATCCTACGAGCAGCACTTC
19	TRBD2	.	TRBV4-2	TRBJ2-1	CASSQDFPRASGRGNEQFF	TGTGCCAGCAGCCAAGACTTCCCCCGAGCTAGCGGGAGGGGGAATGAGCAGTTCTTC
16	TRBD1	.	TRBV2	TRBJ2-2	CASSPPGQGSTGELFF	TGTGCCAGCAGTCCCCCGGGACAGGGTTCCACCGGGGAGCTGTTTTTT
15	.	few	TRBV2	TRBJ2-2	CASGIEVADTGELFF	TGTGCCAGCGGAATCGAGGTTGCAGACACCGGGGAGCTGTTTTTT
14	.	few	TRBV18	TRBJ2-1	CASPLSPRDNEQFF	TGTGCCAGCCCCCTCTCCCCGCGGGACAATGAGCAGTTCTTC
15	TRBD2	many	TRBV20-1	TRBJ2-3	CSARSLAGETDTQYF	TGCAGTGCTAGATCGCTAGCGGGAGAGACAGATACGCAGTATTTT
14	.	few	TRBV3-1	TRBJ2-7	CASSQDGNSYEQYF	TGTGCCAGCAGCCAAGACGGGAACTCCTACGAGCAGTACTTC
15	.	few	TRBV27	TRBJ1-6	CASSLETENNSPLHF	TGTGCCAGCAGTCTGGAGACAGAGAATAATTCACCCCTCCACTTT
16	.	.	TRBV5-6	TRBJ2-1	CASSEPESSNYNEQFF	TGTGCCAGCAGCGAGCCAGAAAGCAGTAACTACAATGAGCAGTTCTTC
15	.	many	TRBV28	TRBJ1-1	CASSLGGRRYTEAFF	TGTGCCAGCAGTTTGGGTGGGAGGCGGTACACTGAAGCTTTCTTT
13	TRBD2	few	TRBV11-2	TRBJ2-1	CASKVAGDPEQFF	TGTGCCAGTAAAGTAGCGGGAGACCCGGAGCAGTTCTTC
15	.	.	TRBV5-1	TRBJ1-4	CTSSLGGLEDEKLFF	TGCACCAGCAGCTTGGGGGGACTCGAGGATGAAAAACTGTTTTTT
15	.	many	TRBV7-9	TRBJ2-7	CASSFPENEFYEQYF	TGTGCCAGCAGCTTTCCCGAGAATGAGTTCTACGAGCAGTACTTC
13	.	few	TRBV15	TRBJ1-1	CATSPGRYTEAFF	TGTGCCACCAGCCCTGGGAGGTACACTGAAGCTTTCTTT
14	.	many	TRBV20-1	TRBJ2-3	CSASVDRTTDTQYF	TGCAGTGCTAGTGTCGATCGAACCACAGATACGCAGTATTTT
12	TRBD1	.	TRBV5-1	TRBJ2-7	CASQGESYEQYF	TGCGCCAGCCAGGGGGAATCCTACGAGCAGTACTTC
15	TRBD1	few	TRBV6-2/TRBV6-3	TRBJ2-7	CASSYSRAGGYEQHF	TGTGCCAGCAGTTACTCGAGGGCAGGGGGCTACGAGCAGCACTTC
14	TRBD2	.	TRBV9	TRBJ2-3	CASSGRETIYTQYF	TGTGCCAGCAGCGGGCGGGAGACGATATATACGCAGTATTTT
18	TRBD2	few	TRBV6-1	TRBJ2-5	CASSDPTSGRFMMGTQYF	TGTGCCAGCAGTGACCCCACGAGCGGGAGGTTTATGATGGGGACCCAGTACTTC
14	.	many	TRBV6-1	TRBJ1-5	CASSESDRYQPQHF	TGTGCCAGCAGTGAATCCGACAGGTATCAGCCCCAGCATTTT
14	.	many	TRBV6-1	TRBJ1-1	CASSTPYMNTEAFF	TGTGCCAGCAGTACACCGTACATGAACACTGAAGCTTTCTTT
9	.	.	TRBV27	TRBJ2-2	CASSGGLFF	TGTGCCAGCAGCGGGGGGCTGTTTTTT
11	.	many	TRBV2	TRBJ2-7	CASSENMPWYF	TGTGCCAGCAGTGAAAACATGCCGTGGTACTTC
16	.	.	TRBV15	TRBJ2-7	CATSRENSTDEGEQYF	TGTGCCACCAGCAGAGAGAACTCCACAGACGAGGGCGAGCAGTACTTC
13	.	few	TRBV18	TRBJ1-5	CASSRGGAQPQHF	TGTGCCAGCTCACGGGGAGGGGCTCAGCCCCAGCATTTT
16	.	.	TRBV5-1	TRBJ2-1	CASSLADGSSQNEQFF	TGCGCCAGCAGCTTGGCGGACGGATCCTCCCAAAATGAGCAGTTCTTC
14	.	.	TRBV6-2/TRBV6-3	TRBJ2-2	CASSADTYTGELFF	TGTGCCAGCAGTGCAGACACTTACACCGGGGAGCTGTTTTTT
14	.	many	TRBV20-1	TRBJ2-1	CSARGRFAYNEQFF	TGCAGTGCTAGAGGCCGTTTTGCCTACAATGAGCAGTTCTTC
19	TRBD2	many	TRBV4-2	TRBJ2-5	CASSQDPARRSGSLETQYF	TGTGCCAGCAGCCAAGATCCCGCGCGGCGTAGCGGGAGTCTAGAGACCCAGTACTTC
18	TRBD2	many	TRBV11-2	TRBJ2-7	CASSSLTSGRASAYEQYF	TGTGCCAGCAGCTCCCTGACTAGCGGGAGGGCATCCGCCTACGAGCAGTACTTC
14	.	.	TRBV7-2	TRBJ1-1	CASSFFGPNTEAFF	TGTGCCAGCAGCTTCTTTGGACCGAACACTGAAGCTTTCTTT